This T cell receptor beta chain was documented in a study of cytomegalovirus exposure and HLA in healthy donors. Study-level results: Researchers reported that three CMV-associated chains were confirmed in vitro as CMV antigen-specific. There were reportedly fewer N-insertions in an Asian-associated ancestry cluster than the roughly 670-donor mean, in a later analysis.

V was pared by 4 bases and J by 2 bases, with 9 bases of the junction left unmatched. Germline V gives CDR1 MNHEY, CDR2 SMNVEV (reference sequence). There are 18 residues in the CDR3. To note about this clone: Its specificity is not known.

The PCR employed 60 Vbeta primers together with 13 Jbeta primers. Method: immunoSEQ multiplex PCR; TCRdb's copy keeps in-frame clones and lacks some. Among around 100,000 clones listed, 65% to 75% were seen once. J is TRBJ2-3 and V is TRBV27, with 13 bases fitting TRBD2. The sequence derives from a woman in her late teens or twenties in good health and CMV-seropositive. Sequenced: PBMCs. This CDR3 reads CASSSFWTSGSTTDTQYF. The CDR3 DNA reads TGTGCCAGCAGTTCCTTTTGGACTAGCGGGAGTACCACAGATACGCAGTATTTT.